This is a list of T cell receptor beta chains from one sample in a study of control samples from healthy donors and cancer patients. Only in-frame clones appear in the TCRdb table, and some are missing; sequencing was by immunoSEQ multiplex PCR. This table holds almost 90,000 clones, around nine tenths found once. Material for sequencing was blood. Source of these receptors: a man between 25 and 39 years old in good health. The CDR3 runs from the conserved cysteine through the conserved F or W. The D gene is left open where the match is weak. Clone sizes are given selectively: once, few, many, or a class where the clone is expanded.

CDR3 length: 15; D gene: TRBD1; clone size: .; J gene: TRBJ1-1; V gene: TRBV4-1; CDR3 DNA: TGCGCCAGCAGCCAAGTGGGGACAGGCTACACTGAAGCTTTCTTT; CDR3 protein: CASSQVGTGYTEAFF
CDR3 length: 16; D gene: TRBD2; clone size: .; J gene: TRBJ2-5; V gene: TRBV5-4; CDR3 DNA: TGTGCCAGCAGGCGGACTAGCGGGGGGGCCCAAGAGACCCAGTACTTC; CDR3 protein: CASRRTSGGAQETQYF
CDR3 length: 14; D gene: .; clone size: .; J gene: TRBJ1-1; V gene: TRBV5-6; CDR3 DNA: TGTGCCAGCGGGAAGGACAGAATAAACACTGAAGCTTTCTTT; CDR3 protein: CASGKDRINTEAFF
CDR3 length: 15; D gene: .; clone size: .; J gene: TRBJ2-5; V gene: TRBV4-1; CDR3 DNA: TGCGCCAGCAGCCCCGAGGACTCCCCGCGAGAGACCCAGTACTTC; CDR3 protein: CASSPEDSPRETQYF
CDR3 length: 17; D gene: TRBD2; clone size: .; J gene: TRBJ2-1; V gene: TRBV18; CDR3 DNA: TGTGCCAGCTCACCCCTGGGGCTAGCGGTCTCCTACAATGAGCAGTTCTTC; CDR3 protein: CASSPLGLAVSYNEQFF
CDR3 length: 13; D gene: .; clone size: .; J gene: TRBJ1-1; V gene: TRBV5-1; CDR3 DNA: TGCGCCAGCAGCCGTGAATTGAACACTGAAGCTTTCTTT; CDR3 protein: CASSRELNTEAFF
CDR3 length: 16; D gene: TRBD2; clone size: .; J gene: TRBJ2-5; V gene: TRBV11-3; CDR3 DNA: TGTGCCAGCAGTCCGGGACTAAACCCCTCACAAGAGACCCAGTACTTC; CDR3 protein: CASSPGLNPSQETQYF
CDR3 length: 17; D gene: .; clone size: once; J gene: TRBJ2-3; V gene: TRBV19; CDR3 DNA: TGTGCCAGTAAGGAGGGGGGCAAGGGCTCCAGCACAGATACGCAGTATTTT; CDR3 protein: CASKEGGKGSSTDTQYF
CDR3 length: 15; D gene: TRBD1; clone size: .; J gene: TRBJ2-2; V gene: TRBV4-2; CDR3 DNA: TGTGCCAGCAGCCAGGACAGGGGGCGCATGGGGGAGCTGTTTTTT; CDR3 protein: CASSQDRGRMGELFF
CDR3 length: 11; D gene: .; clone size: .; J gene: TRBJ1-1; V gene: TRBV7-2; CDR3 DNA: TGTGCCAGCAGCTTTGCAGTCCAAGCTTTCTTT; CDR3 protein: CASSFAVQAFF
CDR3 length: 12; D gene: .; clone size: .; J gene: TRBJ1-1; V gene: TRBV30; CDR3 DNA: TGTGCCTGGGAGGGGATGAACACTGAAGCTTTCTTT; CDR3 protein: CAWEGMNTEAFF
CDR3 length: 11; D gene: TRBD1; clone size: .; J gene: TRBJ1-1; V gene: TRBV29-1; CDR3 DNA: TGCGCGACAGGGTACGGGGTTGAAGCTTTCTTT; CDR3 protein: CATGYGVEAFF
CDR3 length: 15; D gene: .; clone size: .; J gene: TRBJ1-1; V gene: TRBV7-9; CDR3 DNA: TGTGCCAGCAGCTCGAGGTTACAGTACTCAACTGAAGCTTTCTTT; CDR3 protein: CASSSRLQYSTEAFF
CDR3 length: 20; D gene: TRBD2; clone size: .; J gene: TRBJ2-3; V gene: TRBV3-1/TRBV3-2; CDR3 DNA: TGTGCCAGCAGCCAAGGGGTCCCAGCGGGGGGATCCGGAGGCACAGATACGCAGTATTTT; CDR3 protein: CASSQGVPAGGSGGTDTQYF
CDR3 length: 16; D gene: TRBD1; clone size: .; J gene: TRBJ1-4; V gene: TRBV5-6; CDR3 DNA: TGTGCCAGCAGCTTAAGACAGGGGGCTTTAGGGGAAAAACTGTTTTTT; CDR3 protein: CASSLRQGALGEKLFF
CDR3 length: 13; D gene: .; clone size: .; J gene: TRBJ1-2; V gene: TRBV6-5; CDR3 DNA: TGTGCCAGCAGATCCAAGACAGGCTATGGCTACACCTTC; CDR3 protein: CASRSKTGYGYTF
CDR3 length: 17; D gene: TRBD1; clone size: .; J gene: TRBJ1-5; V gene: TRBV7-8; CDR3 DNA: TGTGCCAGCAGCCAAGGGACAGGGGGCGGGAGCAATCAGCCCCAGCATTTT; CDR3 protein: CASSQGTGGGSNQPQHF
CDR3 length: 13; D gene: TRBD1; clone size: .; J gene: TRBJ1-6; V gene: TRBV7-9; CDR3 DNA: TGTGCCAGCAAGACAGGGATTTATTCACCCCTCCACTTT; CDR3 protein: CASKTGIYSPLHF
CDR3 length: 17; D gene: .; clone size: .; J gene: TRBJ1-5; V gene: TRBV7-9; CDR3 DNA: TGTGCCAGCAGCTTAGGGACCTCAACAGATAGCAATCAGCCCCAGCATTTT; CDR3 protein: CASSLGTSTDSNQPQHF
CDR3 length: 13; D gene: .; clone size: .; J gene: TRBJ2-2; V gene: TRBV7-2; CDR3 DNA: TGTGCCAGTACCCAGAAAGCCACCGGGGAGCTGTTTTTT; CDR3 protein: CASTQKATGELFF
CDR3 length: 14; D gene: TRBD1; clone size: .; J gene: TRBJ1-1; V gene: TRBV10-3; CDR3 DNA: TGTGCCACCCTGGTGGACAGGGGGAACACTGAAGCTTTCTTT; CDR3 protein: CATLVDRGNTEAFF
CDR3 length: 17; D gene: .; clone size: .; J gene: TRBJ2-3; V gene: TRBV12-5; CDR3 DNA: TGTGCTAGTGGTTTGGGGGTCTCCTCGGGGGGCACAGATACGCAGTATTTT; CDR3 protein: CASGLGVSSGGTDTQYF
CDR3 length: 13; D gene: .; clone size: .; J gene: TRBJ2-3; V gene: TRBV5-6; CDR3 DNA: TGTGCCAGCAGCTCTGCCGGGACAGATACGCAGTATTTT; CDR3 protein: CASSSAGTDTQYF
CDR3 length: 15; D gene: .; clone size: few; J gene: TRBJ2-2; V gene: TRBV10-3; CDR3 DNA: TGTGCCATCAGTGATTCGACTAGGAGGTCCGGGGAGCTGTTTTTT; CDR3 protein: CAISDSTRRSGELFF
CDR3 length: 17; D gene: .; clone size: .; J gene: TRBJ1-3; V gene: TRBV14; CDR3 DNA: TGTGCCAGCAGCCAAAGGTCGGGGGTCCTCTCTGGAAACACCATATATTTT; CDR3 protein: CASSQRSGVLSGNTIYF
CDR3 length: 13; D gene: TRBD1; clone size: .; J gene: TRBJ2-3; V gene: TRBV24-1; CDR3 DNA: TGTGCCTCCGAGGGGGCGCAGACAGATACGCAGTATTTT; CDR3 protein: CASEGAQTDTQYF
CDR3 length: 13; D gene: TRBD1; clone size: .; J gene: TRBJ1-2; V gene: TRBV6-5; CDR3 DNA: TGTGCCAGCAGTCTGGACAGGGTCTATGGCTACACCTTC; CDR3 protein: CASSLDRVYGYTF
CDR3 length: 13; D gene: .; clone size: few; J gene: TRBJ2-5; V gene: TRBV12-3/TRBV12-4; CDR3 DNA: TGTGCCAGCAGTGACAGTCGCCAAGAGACCCAGTACTTC; CDR3 protein: CASSDSRQETQYF
CDR3 length: 15; D gene: .; clone size: .; J gene: TRBJ2-1; V gene: TRBV7-9; CDR3 DNA: TGTGCCAGCAGCGCCCCCGTATCAAGGACAGATGAGCAGTTCTTC; CDR3 protein: CASSAPVSRTDEQFF
CDR3 length: 13; D gene: .; clone size: .; J gene: TRBJ1-2; V gene: TRBV11-2; CDR3 DNA: TGTGCCAGCAGCTTAGGCGGAAACTATGGCTACACCTTC; CDR3 protein: CASSLGGNYGYTF
CDR3 length: 13; D gene: .; clone size: once; J gene: TRBJ2-2; V gene: TRBV12-3/TRBV12-4; CDR3 DNA: TGTGCCAGCAGCCCAACCGGGAGCGGGGAGCTGTTTTTT; CDR3 protein: CASSPTGSGELFF
CDR3 length: 13; D gene: .; clone size: .; J gene: TRBJ1-2; V gene: TRBV4-1; CDR3 DNA: TGCGCCAGCAGCCACCGAACGAACTATGGCTACACCTTC; CDR3 protein: CASSHRTNYGYTF
CDR3 length: 13; D gene: .; clone size: .; J gene: TRBJ1-1; V gene: TRBV7-2; CDR3 DNA: TGTGCCAGCAGCTTAGTAGGGAACACTGAAGCTTTCTTT; CDR3 protein: CASSLVGNTEAFF